This T cell receptor beta chain appears in the sequencing data of a study of OX40 agonist ivuxolimab in advanced cancers. Study overall: Patients were infused with ivuxolimab every 2 weeks at 0.01 to 10 mg/kg.

V was cut by 6 bases and J by 8 bases, with 22 bases left in between. CDR1 is SGHVS, CDR2 FNYEAQ, per germline. This CDR3 is 15 amino acids long. This clone was recorded a few times. Its specificity is unknown. Study results and caveats: Expanded peripheral T cell antigen specificity was not determined.

Assay: immunoSEQ multiplex PCR; the TCRdb copy retains only in-frame clones and omits some. The repertoire holds about 96,000 clones, with about 92% as singletons. V gene TRBV7-6 combines with J gene TRBJ1-2; no definite D call. This specimen was CD4+ or CD8+ T cells sorted from blood, taken in a trial of the OX40 agonist ivuxolimab. This sequence was found in an adult with an advanced solid tumor such as melanoma, head and neck, liver or kidney cancer. CDR3 sequence (DNA): TGTGCCAGCAGAGACCCTAGGACGCGGGGTCTAGGCTACACCTTC. Its protein product is CASRDPRTRGLGYTF.